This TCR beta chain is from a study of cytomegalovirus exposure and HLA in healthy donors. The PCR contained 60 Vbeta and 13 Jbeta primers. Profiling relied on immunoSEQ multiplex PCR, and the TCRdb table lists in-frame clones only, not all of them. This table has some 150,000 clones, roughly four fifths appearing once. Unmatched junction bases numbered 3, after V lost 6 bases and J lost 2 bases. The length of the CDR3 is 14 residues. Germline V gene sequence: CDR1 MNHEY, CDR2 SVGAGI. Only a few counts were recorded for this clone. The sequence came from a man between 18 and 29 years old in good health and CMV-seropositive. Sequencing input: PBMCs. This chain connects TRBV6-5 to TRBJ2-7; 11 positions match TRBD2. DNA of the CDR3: TGTGCCAGCAGCTTAGCGGGAGGGCCCTACGAGCAGTACTTC. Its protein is CASSLAGGPYEQYF.